The 13 T cell receptor beta chains in this list originate from one sample, sequenced in a study of T-cell memory formation after mild COVID-19. TCRdb fed the 5' RACE reads into MiXCR, producing one record per CDR3 protein. The sample holds around 510,000 distinct CDR3 sequences, roughly a fifth seen once. The sequencing input was PBMCs or a T cell subset sorted from them (not recorded which). These receptors originate from an adult woman who had mild COVID-19 (a few samples of this study predate the infection). Cell type and time point are not known.

This clonotype has a count of ten or more. This chain connects TRBV20-1 to TRBJ2-3; 14 nucleotides align to TRBD2. Germline V lookup: CDR1 DFQATT, CDR2 SNEGSKA (reference sequence). The ends lost 5 bases at V and 2 bases at J; junction bases unmatched: 3. This CDR3 is built from 15 residues. The CDR3 reads CSAPGLAGDTDTQYF. CDR3 DNA sequence: TGCAGTGCTCCGGGACTAGCGGGAGACACAGATACGCAGTATTTT.

The CDR3 nucleotides are TGTGCCAGCAGTCCTGGGGGACTAGCCTACGAGCAGTACTTC. Protein sequence: CASSPGGLAYEQYF. The chain joins TRBV6-2 or TRBV6-3 to TRBJ2-7; 8 bases match TRBD2. Germline values: CDR1 MNHEY, CDR2 SVGEGT. This CDR3 is built from 14 residues. V was pared by 5 bases and J by 2 bases, with 5 bases of the junction left unmatched.

In this sample, this clonotype turned up many times. The chain combines TRBV30 with TRBJ2-2; TRBD1 matches at 7 bases. The germline CDR1 and CDR2 sequences are GTSNPN and SVGIG (reference sequence). The V gene end was trimmed by 0 bases and the J gene end by 3 bases; junction bases not matched to a gene: 4. The CDR3 has 15 residues. CDR3 sequence: CAWSVPGTDTGELFF. The CDR3 DNA sequence: TGTGCCTGGAGTGTTCCGGGGACAGACACCGGGGAGCTGTTTTTT. The full variable domain, with the rest looked up from reference TRBV30 and TRBJ2-2, is SQTIHQWPATLVQPVGSPLSLECTVEGTSNPNLYWYRQAAGRGLQLLFYSVGIGQISSEVPQNLSASRPQDRQFILSSKKLLLSDSGFYLCAWSVPGTDTGELFFGEGSRLTVL.

This clonotype has more than one count but fewer than ten. This chain connects TRBV7-9 to TRBJ1-4, with a tentative D call TRBD1 (5 bases). V lost 5 bases and J lost 5, with 15 bases in between. CDR1 and CDR2 from the germline V gene are SEHNR and FQNEAQ (reference sequence). This CDR3 is 15 amino acids long. The CDR3 nucleotides are TGTGCCAGCAGCCCCTGGACGGGACCCAATGAAAAACTGTTTTTT. It specifies CASSPWTGPNEKLFF. Full variable domain (rest looked up from reference TRBV7-9 and TRBJ1-4): DTGVSQNPRHKITKRGQNVTFRCDPISEHNRLYWYRQTLGQGPEFLTYFQNEAQLEKSRLLSDRFSAERPKGSFSTLEIQRTEQGDSAMYLCASSPWTGPNEKLFFGSGTQLSVL.

A few counts support this clonotype. V gene TRBV4-1 combines with J gene TRBJ2-3; D possibly corresponds to TRBD2 (6 bases). The CDR3 extends over 16 amino acids. The germline gives CDR1 MGHRA, CDR2 YSYEKL. Trimming removed 0 bases from V and 4 bases from J, with 14 bases in between. Here the CDR3 reads CASSQDGRDRADTQYF. DNA for the CDR3: TGCGCCAGCAGCCAAGATGGGCGGGATCGCGCAGATACGCAGTATTTT.

The chain recombines TRBV2 with TRBJ1-1, with D possibly being TRBD1 (5 bases). The CDR3 spans 14 residues. The V end was cut by 6 bases, the J end by 3 bases, with 14 bases between. Looked up from germline, CDR1 is SNHLY and CDR2 is FYNNEI. DNA of the CDR3: TGTGCCAGCAGCCTCAGGGAGATGGACACTGAAGCTTTCTTT. Residues: CASSLREMDTEAFF.

This clonotype was counted a few times. The chain is built from TRBV6-5 and TRBJ1-3, with no clear D. There are 16 residues in the CDR3. The V gene lost 0 bases and the J gene lost 1 base, with 10 bases spanning the gap. The germline V gene has CDR1 MNHEY and CDR2 SVGAGI. The CDR3 loop is CASSYSGRRSGNTIYF. In DNA form, the CDR3 reads TGTGCCAGCAGTTACTCTGGCCGCCGGTCTGGAAACACCATATATTTT.

The chain joins TRBV20-1 to TRBJ1-5, with D tentatively TRBD1 (5 bases). This CDR3 is built from 16 residues. V gave up 3 bases and J gave up 6 bases, with 21 bases separating them. The germline V gene has CDR1 DFQATT and CDR2 SNEGSKA (reference sequence). The chain's CDR3 is CSASGDQGTGAQPQHF. The CDR3 nucleotides read TGCAGTGCTAGCGGTGACCAAGGGACGGGTGCTCAGCCCCAGCATTTT.

The chain carries TRBV6-5 and TRBJ2-5; perhaps TRBD1 as D (6 bases). The length of the CDR3 is 15 residues. Germline V CDR1 and CDR2: MNHEY, SVGAGI. Trimming took 6 bases from V and 3 from J, leaving 17 bases between them. CDR3 in DNA: TGTGCCAGCAGACGGACGCAGGGGATCAAAGAGACCCAGTACTTC. This translates into CASRRTQGIKETQYF.

In this sample, this clonotype turned up a few times. The chain employs TRBV12-3 or TRBV12-4 and TRBJ1-5, with D uncertain. This CDR3 contains 15 residues. V was pared by 6 bases and J by 2 bases, with 14 bases between. The CDR3 DNA is TGTGCCAGCAGACCTGGGGTCGACGGCAATCAGCCCCAGCATTTT. The encoded protein is CASRPGVDGNQPQHF.

This clonotype was picked up a small number of times. This chain joins TRBV6-5 and TRBJ2-7, with D possibly TRBD1 on 6 matching bases. Trimming stripped 6 bases from V and 2 bases from J, with 14 bases between. The V gene's germline CDR1 is MNHEY and CDR2 SVGAGI. The CDR3 is made up of 14 amino acids. CDR3: CASSSTGLAYEQYF. CDR3 coding DNA: TGTGCCAGCAGCTCTACAGGGTTGGCCTACGAGCAGTACTTC.

V gene TRBV5-1 combines with J gene TRBJ2-6; 7 nucleotides match TRBD1. The CDR3 is 17 amino acids. Germline loops: CDR1 SGHRS, CDR2 YFSETQ. Trimming removed 10 bases from V and 0 bases from J; junction bases left unmatched: 13. This CDR3 reads CAGLGRGKLSGANVLTF. The CDR3, as DNA: TGCGCCGGCTTAGGCAGGGGGAAACTCTCTGGGGCCAACGTCCTGACTTTC. Combining the CDR3 with reference TRBV5-1 and TRBJ2-6 gives the whole variable domain KAGVTQTPRYLIKTRGQQVTLSCSPISGHRSVSWYQQTPGQGLQFLFEYFSETQRNKGNFPGRFSGRQFSNSRSEMNVSTLELGDSALYLCAGLGRGKLSGANVLTFGAGSRLTVL.

The rearrangement uses TRBV7-7 and TRBJ2-1, with D possibly matching TRBD1 (5 bases). The germline V gene has CDR1 SSHAT and CDR2 FNYEAQ (reference sequence). CDR3 size: 14 residues. Trimming cost V 1 base and J 8 bases, with 12 bases left between them. The CDR3 DNA sequence: TGTGCCAGCAGCTTAGACCATACCAGGGATGAGCAGTTCTTC. Its protein product is CASSLDHTRDEQFF.